This TCR beta chain was observed in a study of T-cell reconstitution after alpha-beta-depleted transplantation in children. Germline V gene data show CDR1 as ENHRY and CDR2 as SYGVKD. Losses at the gene ends were 1 base for V and 8 bases for J; bases not matched to a gene: 4. There are 14 residues in the CDR3. A few counts support this clonotype. Construction of the TCRbeta library involved unique molecular identifiers. TCRdb redid the calling of the PCR reads with MiXCR, one entry per CDR3 protein. The sample carries fewer than 750,000 distinct CDR3 sequences, roughly a quarter recorded once. The chain carries TRBV10-3 and TRBJ2-3; 9 bases line up with TRBD2. This TCR was sampled from a boy less than two years old with Wiskott-Aldrich syndrome, due to receive a stem cell transplant. This sample comprised PBMCs, obtained before TCRalphabeta/CD19-depleted stem cell transplant. For the CDR3, the DNA is TGTGCCATCAGTGAGTTGGTGACTAGCGGTACGCAGTATTTT. Its translation: CAISELVTSGTQYF.